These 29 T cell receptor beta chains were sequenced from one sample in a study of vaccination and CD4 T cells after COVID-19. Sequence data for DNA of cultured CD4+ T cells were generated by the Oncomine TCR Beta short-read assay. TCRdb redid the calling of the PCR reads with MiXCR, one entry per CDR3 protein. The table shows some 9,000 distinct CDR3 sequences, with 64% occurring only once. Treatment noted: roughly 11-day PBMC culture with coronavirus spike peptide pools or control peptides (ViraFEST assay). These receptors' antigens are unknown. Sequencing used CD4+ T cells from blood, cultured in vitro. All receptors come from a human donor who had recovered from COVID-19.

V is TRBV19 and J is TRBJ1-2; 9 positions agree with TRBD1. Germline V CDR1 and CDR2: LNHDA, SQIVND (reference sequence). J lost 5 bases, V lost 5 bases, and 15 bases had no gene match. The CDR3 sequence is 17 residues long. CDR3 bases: TGTGCCAGTAGTCCCCTTCCCCCGGACAGGGGAAGATATGGCTACACCTTC. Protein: CASSPLPPDRGRYGYTF.

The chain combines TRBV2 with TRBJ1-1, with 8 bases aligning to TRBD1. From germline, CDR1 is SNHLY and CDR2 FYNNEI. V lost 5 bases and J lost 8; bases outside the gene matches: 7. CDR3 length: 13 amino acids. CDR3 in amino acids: CASSYIRDREAFF. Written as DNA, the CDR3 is TGTGCCAGCAGTTATATCAGGGACAGGGAAGCTTTCTTT.

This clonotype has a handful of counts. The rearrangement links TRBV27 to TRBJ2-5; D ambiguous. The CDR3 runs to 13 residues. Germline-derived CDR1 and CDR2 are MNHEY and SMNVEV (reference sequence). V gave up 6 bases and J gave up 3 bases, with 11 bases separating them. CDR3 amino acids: CASSPNREETQYF. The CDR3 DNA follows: TGTGCCAGCAGCCCTAATAGGGAAGAGACCCAGTACTTC.

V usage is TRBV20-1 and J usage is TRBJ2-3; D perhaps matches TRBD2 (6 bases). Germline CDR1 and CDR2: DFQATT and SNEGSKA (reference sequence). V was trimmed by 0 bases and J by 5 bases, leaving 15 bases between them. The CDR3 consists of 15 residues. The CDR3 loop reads CSARDPTRALDTQYF. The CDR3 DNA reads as TGCAGTGCTAGAGACCCGACTAGGGCCCTAGATACGCAGTATTTT.

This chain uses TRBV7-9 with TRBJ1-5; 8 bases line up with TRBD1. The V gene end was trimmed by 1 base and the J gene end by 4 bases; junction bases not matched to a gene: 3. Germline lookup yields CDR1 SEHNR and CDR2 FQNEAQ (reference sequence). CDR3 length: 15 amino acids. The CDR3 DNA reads TGTGCCAGCAGCTTAGGGACAGGGATTAATCAGCCCCAGCATTTT. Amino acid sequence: CASSLGTGINQPQHF. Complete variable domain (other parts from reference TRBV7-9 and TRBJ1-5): DTGVSQNPRHKITKRGQNVTFRCDPISEHNRLYWYRQTLGQGPEFLTYFQNEAQLEKSRLLSDRFSAERPKGSFSTLEIQRTEQGDSAMYLCASSLGTGINQPQHFGDGTRLSIL.

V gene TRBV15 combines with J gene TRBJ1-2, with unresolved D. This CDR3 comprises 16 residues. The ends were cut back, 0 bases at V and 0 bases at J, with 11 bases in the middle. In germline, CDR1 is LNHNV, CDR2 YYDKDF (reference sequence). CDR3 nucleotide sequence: TGTGCCACCAGCAGAGATGGAGTAATAGCTAACTATGGCTACACCTTC. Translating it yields CATSRDGVIANYGYTF.

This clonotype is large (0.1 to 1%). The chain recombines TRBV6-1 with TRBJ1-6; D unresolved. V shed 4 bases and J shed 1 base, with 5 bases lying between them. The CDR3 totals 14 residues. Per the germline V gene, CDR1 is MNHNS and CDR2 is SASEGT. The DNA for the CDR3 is TGTGCCAGCAGTGGGAGGTCCTATAATTCACCCCTCCACTTT. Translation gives CASSGRSYNSPLHF.

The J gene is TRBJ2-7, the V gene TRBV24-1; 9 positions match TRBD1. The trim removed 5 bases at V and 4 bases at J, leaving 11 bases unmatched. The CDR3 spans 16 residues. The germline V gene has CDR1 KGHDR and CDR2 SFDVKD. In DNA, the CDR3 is TGTGCCACCAGTGCCTACCGGGACAGGGCCTCTTACGAGCAGTACTTC. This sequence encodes CATSAYRDRASYEQYF.

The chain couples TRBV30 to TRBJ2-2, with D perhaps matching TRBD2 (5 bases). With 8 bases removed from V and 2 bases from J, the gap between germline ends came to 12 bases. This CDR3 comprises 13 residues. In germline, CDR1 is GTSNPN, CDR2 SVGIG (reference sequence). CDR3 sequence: CAARAGNTGELFF. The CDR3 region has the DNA TGTGCCGCGAGGGCCGGAAACACCGGGGAGCTGTTTTTT.

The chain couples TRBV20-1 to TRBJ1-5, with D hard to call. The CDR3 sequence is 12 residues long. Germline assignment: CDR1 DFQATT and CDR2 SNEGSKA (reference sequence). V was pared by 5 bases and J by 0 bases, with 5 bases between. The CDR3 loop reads CSAQGSNQPQHF. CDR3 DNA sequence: TGCAGTGCTCAAGGTAGCAATCAGCCCCAGCATTTT.

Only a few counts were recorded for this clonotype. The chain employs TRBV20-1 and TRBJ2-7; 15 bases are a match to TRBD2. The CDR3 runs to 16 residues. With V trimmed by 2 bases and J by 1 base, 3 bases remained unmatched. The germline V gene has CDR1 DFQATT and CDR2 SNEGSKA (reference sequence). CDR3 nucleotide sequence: TGCAGTGCTAGAACCGGGACTAGCGGGGGGTCCTACGAGCAGTACTTC. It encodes CSARTGTSGGSYEQYF.

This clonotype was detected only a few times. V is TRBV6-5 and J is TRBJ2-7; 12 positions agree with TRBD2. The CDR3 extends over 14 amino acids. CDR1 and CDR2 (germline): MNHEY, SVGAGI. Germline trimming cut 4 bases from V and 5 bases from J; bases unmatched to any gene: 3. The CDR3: CASSLGLAGHEQYF. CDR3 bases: TGTGCCAGCAGTTTGGGACTAGCGGGCCACGAGCAGTACTTC.

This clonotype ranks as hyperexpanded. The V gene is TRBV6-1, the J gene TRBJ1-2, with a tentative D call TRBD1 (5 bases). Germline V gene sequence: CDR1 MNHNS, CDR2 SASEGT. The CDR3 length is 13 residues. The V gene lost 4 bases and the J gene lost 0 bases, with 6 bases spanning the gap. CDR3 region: CASSAGANYGYTF. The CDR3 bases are TGTGCCAGCAGTGCGGGGGCTAACTATGGCTACACCTTC.

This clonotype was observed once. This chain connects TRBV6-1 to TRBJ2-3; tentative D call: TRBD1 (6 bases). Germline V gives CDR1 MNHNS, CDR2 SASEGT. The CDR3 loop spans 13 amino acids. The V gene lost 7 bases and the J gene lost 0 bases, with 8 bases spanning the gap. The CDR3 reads CASMTGSTDTQYF. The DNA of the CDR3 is TGTGCCAGCATGACAGGCAGCACAGATACGCAGTATTTT.

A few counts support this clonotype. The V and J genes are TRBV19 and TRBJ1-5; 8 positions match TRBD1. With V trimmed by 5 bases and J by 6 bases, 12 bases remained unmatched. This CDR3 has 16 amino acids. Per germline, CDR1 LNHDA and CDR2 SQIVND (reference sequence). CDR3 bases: TGTGCCAGTAGTCCGGACCCCTCAGGGGGCCGTCAGCCCCAGCATTTT. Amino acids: CASSPDPSGGRQPQHF.

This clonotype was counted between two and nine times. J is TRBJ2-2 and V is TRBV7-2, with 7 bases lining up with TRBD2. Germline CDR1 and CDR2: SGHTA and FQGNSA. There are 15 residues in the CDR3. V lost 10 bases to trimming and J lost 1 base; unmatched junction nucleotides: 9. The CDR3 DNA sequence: TGTGCCACCCGCCCTGGCGGGGGGAACACCGGGGAGCTGTTTTTT. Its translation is CATRPGGGNTGELFF.

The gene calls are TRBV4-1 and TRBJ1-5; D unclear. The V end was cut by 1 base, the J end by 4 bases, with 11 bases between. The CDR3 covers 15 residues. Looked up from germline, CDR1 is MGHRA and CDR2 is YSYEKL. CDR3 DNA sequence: TGCGCCAGCAGCCAAGGATGGGGAGAGAATCAGCCCCAGCATTTT. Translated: CASSQGWGENQPQHF.

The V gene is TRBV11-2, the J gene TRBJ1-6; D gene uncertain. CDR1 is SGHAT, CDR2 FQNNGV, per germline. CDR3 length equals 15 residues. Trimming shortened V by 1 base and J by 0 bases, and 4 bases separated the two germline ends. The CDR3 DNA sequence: TGTGCCAGCAGCTTAGGGGACTCCTATAATTCACCCCTCCACTTT. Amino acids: CASSLGDSYNSPLHF. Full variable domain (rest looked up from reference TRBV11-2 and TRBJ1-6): EAGVAQSPRYKIIEKRQSVAFWCNPISGHATLYWYQQILGQGPKLLIQFQNNGVVDDSQLPKDRFSAERLKGVDSTLKIQPAKLEDSAVYLCASSLGDSYNSPLHFGNGTRLTVT.

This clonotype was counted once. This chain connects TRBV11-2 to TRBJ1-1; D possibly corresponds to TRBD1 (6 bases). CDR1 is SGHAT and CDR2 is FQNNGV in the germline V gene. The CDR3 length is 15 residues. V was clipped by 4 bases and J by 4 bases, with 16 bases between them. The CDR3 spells CASSSFRGSPTEAFF. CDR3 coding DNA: TGTGCCAGCAGCTCATTCAGGGGTTCCCCCACTGAAGCTTTCTTT.

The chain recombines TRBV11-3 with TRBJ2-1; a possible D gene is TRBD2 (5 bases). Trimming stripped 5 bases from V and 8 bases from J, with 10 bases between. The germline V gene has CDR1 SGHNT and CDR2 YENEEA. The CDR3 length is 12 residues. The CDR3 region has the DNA TGTGCCAGCAGCCCGACCGGGGATGAGCAGTTCTTC. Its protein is CASSPTGDEQFF.

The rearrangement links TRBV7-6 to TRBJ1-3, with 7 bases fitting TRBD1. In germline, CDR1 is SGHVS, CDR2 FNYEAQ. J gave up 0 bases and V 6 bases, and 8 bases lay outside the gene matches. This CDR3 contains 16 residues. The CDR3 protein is CASSRDSPSSGNTIYF. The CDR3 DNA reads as TGTGCCAGCAGTCGGGACAGTCCCTCCTCTGGAAACACCATATATTTT.

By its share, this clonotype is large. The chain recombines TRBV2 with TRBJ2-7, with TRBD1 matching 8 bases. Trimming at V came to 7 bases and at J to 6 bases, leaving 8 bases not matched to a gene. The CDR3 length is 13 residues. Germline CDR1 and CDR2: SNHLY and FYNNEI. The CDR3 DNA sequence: TGTGCCAGCATGCGAACAGGGGGAAGCGAGCAGTACTTC. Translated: CASMRTGGSEQYF.

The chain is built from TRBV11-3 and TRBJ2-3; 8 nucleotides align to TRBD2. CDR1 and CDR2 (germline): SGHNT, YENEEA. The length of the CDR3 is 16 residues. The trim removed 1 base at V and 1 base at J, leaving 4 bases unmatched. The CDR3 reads CASSLGGGSGTDTQYF. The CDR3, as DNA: TGTGCCAGCAGCTTAGGCGGGGGGAGCGGCACAGATACGCAGTATTTT.

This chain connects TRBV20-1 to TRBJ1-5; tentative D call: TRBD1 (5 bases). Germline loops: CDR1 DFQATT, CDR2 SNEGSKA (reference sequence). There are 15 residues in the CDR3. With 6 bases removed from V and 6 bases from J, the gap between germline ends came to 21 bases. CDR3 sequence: CSATPGVGLGQPQHF. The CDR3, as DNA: TGCAGTGCCACCCCGGGGGTCGGGTTGGGTCAGCCCCAGCATTTT.

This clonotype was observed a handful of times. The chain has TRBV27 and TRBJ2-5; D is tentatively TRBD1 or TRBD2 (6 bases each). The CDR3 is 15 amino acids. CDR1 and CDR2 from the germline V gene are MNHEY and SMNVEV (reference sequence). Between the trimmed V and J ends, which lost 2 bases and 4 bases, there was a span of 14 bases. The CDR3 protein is CASSLVRGRRETQYF. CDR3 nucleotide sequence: TGTGCCAGCAGTTTAGTTCGGGGGCGCAGAGAGACCCAGTACTTC.

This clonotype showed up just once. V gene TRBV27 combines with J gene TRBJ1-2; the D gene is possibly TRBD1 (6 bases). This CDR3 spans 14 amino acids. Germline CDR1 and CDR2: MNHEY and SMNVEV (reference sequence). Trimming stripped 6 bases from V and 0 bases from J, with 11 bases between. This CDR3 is CASRTGTTNYGYTF. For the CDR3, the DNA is TGTGCCAGCAGGACAGGAACAACTAACTATGGCTACACCTTC.

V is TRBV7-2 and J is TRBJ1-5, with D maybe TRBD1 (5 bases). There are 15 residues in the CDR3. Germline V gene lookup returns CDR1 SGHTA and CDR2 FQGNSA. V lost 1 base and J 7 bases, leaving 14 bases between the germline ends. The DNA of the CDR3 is TGTGCCAGCAGCTTAGAAACGGGGACTGGACAGCCCCAGCATTTT. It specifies CASSLETGTGQPQHF. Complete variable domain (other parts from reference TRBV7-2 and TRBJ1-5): GAGVSQSPSNKVTEKGKDVELRCDPISGHTALYWYRQSLGQGLEFLIYFQGNSAPDKSGLPSDRFSAERTGGSVSTLTIQRTQQEDSAVYLCASSLETGTGQPQHFGDGTRLSIL.

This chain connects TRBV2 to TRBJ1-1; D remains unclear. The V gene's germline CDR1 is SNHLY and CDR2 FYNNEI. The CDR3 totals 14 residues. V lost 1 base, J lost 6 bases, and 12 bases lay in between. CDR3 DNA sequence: TGTGCCAGCAGTGAAGGGCAATTGCTCGCTGAAGCTTTCTTT. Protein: CASSEGQLLAEAFF.

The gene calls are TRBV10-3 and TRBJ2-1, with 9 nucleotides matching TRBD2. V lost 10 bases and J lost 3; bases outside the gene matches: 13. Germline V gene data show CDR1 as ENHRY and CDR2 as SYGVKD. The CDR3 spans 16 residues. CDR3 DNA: TGTGCCACCATGACAATAGCGGGAGCCGTCTACAATGAGCAGTTCTTC. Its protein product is CATMTIAGAVYNEQFF.